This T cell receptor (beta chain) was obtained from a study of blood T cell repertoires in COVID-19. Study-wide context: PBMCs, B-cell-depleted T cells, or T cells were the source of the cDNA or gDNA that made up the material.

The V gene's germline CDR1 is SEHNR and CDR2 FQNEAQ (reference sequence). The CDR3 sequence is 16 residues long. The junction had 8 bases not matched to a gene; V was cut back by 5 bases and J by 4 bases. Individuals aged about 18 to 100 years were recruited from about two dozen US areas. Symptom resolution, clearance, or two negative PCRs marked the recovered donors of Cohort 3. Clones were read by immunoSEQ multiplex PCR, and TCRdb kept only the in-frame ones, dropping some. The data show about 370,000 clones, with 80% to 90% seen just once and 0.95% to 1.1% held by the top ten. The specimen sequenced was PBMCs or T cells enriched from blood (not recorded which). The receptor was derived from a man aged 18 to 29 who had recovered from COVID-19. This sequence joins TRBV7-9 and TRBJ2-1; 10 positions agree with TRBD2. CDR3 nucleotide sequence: TGTGCCAGCAGCCCCAACCTAGCGGGAGCTTACAATGAGCAGTTCTTC. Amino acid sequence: CASSPNLAGAYNEQFF.